A selection of T cell receptor beta chains follows, all from one sample in a study of blood T cell repertoires in COVID-19. Profiled with immunoSEQ multiplex PCR; TCRdb holds only in-frame clones, not every one. The table includes about 110,000 clones, 75% to 95% detected once. Sample: peripheral blood. These receptors all stem from a woman aged 25 to 39 with acute or convalescent COVID-19. Each CDR3 is given with its conserved first and last residue.

v_gene: TRBV30; j_gene: TRBJ2-5; CDR3aa: CAWSSGLAGNLETQYF
v_gene: TRBV10-1; j_gene: TRBJ2-1; CDR3aa: CASSDPGTSGRATGYNEQFF
v_gene: TRBV19; j_gene: TRBJ2-1; CDR3aa: CASSGGPQYNEQFF
v_gene: TRBV3-1/TRBV3-2; j_gene: TRBJ1-1; CDR3aa: CASSQPGGGAQLGAFF
v_gene: TRBV30; j_gene: TRBJ2-7; CDR3aa: CAWSVSFRQGAHEQYF
v_gene: TRBV10-2; j_gene: TRBJ1-5; CDR3aa: CASSESPQGVDQPQHF
v_gene: TRBV6-2/TRBV6-3; j_gene: TRBJ1-2; CDR3aa: CASSTPEATGMKGYTF
v_gene: TRBV6-6; j_gene: TRBJ2-1; CDR3aa: CASSRNSVGQGGNEQFF
v_gene: TRBV2; j_gene: TRBJ1-2; CDR3aa: CASRPEDRAGYGYTF
v_gene: TRBV2; j_gene: TRBJ1-2; CDR3aa: CASNSGRGDYGYTF